This T cell receptor (beta chain) was observed in a study of control samples from healthy donors and cancer patients. TCRdb's table, derived via immunoSEQ multiplex PCR, lists solely in-frame clones and lacks some. The data contain approximately 89,000 clones, 86% of them singletons. The V and J ends lost 5 bases and 4 bases, in that order; junction bases with no gene match: 9. This CDR3 has 15 residues. Germline CDR1 is SGHVS and CDR2 is FNYEAQ. The rearrangement links TRBV7-6 to TRBJ1-1, with TRBD1 matching 8 bases. The specimen was blood. This clonotype originated in a young man in good health. The CDR3 region is CASSTRQGLGTEAFF. The DNA of the CDR3 is TGTGCCAGCAGCACCCGACAGGGGCTTGGCACTGAAGCTTTCTTT.